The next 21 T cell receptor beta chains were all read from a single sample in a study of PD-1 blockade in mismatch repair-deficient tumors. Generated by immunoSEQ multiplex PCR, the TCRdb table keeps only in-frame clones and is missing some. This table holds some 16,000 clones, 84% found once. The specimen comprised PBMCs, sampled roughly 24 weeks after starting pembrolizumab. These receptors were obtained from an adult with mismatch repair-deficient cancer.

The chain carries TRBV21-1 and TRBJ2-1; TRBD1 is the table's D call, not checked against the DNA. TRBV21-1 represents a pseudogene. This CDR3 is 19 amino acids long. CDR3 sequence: CASSKQPIQWGLRHNEQFF. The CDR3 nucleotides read TGTGCCAGCAGCAAACAGCCTATTCAGTGGGGCCTTCGCCACAATGAGCAGTTCTTC.

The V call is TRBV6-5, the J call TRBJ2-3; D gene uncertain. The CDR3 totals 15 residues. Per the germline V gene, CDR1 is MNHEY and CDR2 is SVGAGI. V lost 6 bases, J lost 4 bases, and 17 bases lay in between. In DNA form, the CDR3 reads TGTGCCAGCAGGACCTCTTGGGCGAGATCAGATACGCAGTATTTT. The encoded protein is CASRTSWARSDTQYF.

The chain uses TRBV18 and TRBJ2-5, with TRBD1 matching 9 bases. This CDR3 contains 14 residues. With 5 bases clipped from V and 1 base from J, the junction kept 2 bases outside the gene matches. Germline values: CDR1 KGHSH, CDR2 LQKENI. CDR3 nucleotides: TGTGCCAGCTCATGGGACAGGGTCCAAGAGACCCAGTACTTC. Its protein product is CASSWDRVQETQYF.

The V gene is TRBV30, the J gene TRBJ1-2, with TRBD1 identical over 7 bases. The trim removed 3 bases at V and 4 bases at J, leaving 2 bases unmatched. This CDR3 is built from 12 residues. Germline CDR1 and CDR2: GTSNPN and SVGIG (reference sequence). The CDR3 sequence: CAWSRGTYGYTF. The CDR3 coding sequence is TGTGCCTGGAGCAGGGGGACCTATGGCTACACCTTC.

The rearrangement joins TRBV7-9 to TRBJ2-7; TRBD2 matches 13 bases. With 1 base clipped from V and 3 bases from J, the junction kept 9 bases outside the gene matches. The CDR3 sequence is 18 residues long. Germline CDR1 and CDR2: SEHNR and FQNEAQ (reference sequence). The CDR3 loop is CASSLETLGLAGDYEQYF. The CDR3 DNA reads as TGTGCCAGCAGCTTAGAAACCCTCGGACTAGCGGGAGACTACGAGCAGTACTTC.

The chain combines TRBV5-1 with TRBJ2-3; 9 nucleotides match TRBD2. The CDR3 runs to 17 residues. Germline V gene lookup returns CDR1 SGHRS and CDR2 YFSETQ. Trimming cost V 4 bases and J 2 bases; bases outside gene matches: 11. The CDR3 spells CASSQSKTSGYTDTQYF. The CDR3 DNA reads TGCGCCAGCAGCCAAAGCAAGACTAGCGGTTACACAGATACGCAGTATTTT.

The CDR3 coding sequence is TGTGCCAGCAGCTTGTTCGGACTAGCGGGAGGCGGTCCAAACACCGGGGAGCTGTTTTTT. It codes for CASSLFGLAGGGPNTGELFF. The V call is TRBV7-3, the J call TRBJ2-2; TRBD2 agrees at 14 bases. Unmatched junction bases numbered 11, after V lost 3 bases and J lost 2 bases. Germline V gene sequence: CDR1 SGHTA, CDR2 FQGTGA. The CDR3 totals 20 residues. Variable domain in full (rest from reference TRBV7-3 and TRBJ2-2): GAGVSQTPSNKVTEKGKYVELRCDPISGHTALYWYRQSLGQGPEFLIYFQGTGAADDSGLPNDRFFAVRPEGSVSTLKIQRTERGDSAVYLCASSLFGLAGGGPNTGELFFGEGSRLTVL.

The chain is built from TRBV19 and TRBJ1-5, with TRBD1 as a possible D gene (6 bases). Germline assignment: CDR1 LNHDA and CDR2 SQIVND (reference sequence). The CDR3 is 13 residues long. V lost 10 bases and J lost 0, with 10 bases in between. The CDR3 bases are TGTGCCACACAGGGCTATAGCAATCAGCCCCAGCATTTT. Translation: CATQGYSNQPQHF. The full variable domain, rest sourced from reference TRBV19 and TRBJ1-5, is DGGITQSPKYLFRKEGQNVTLSCEQNLNHDAMYWYRQDPGQGLRLIYYSQIVNDFQKGDIAEGYSVSREKKESFPLTVTSAQKNPTAFYLCATQGYSNQPQHFGDGTRLSIL.

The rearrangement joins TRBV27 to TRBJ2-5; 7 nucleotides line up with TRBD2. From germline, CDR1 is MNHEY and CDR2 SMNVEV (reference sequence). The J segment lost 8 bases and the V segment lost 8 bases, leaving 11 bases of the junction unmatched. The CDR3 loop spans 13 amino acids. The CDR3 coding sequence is TGTGCCAGCGGAGGGGAGGGGATTAGTACCCAGTACTTC. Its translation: CASGGEGISTQYF.

Here the CDR3 reads CASSLGYGTNYGYTF. CDR3 bases: TGTGCCAGCAGCTTGGGGTACGGGACTAACTATGGCTACACCTTC. The chain uses TRBV11-2 and TRBJ1-2; D remains unclear. Trimming removed 3 bases from V and 0 bases from J, with 11 bases in between. The CDR3 totals 15 residues. Germline lookup yields CDR1 SGHAT and CDR2 FQNNGV. The full variable domain, its missing parts supplied by reference TRBV11-2 and TRBJ1-2, is EAGVAQSPRYKIIEKRQSVAFWCNPISGHATLYWYQQILGQGPKLLIQFQNNGVVDDSQLPKDRFSAERLKGVDSTLKIQPAKLEDSAVYLCASSLGYGTNYGYTFGSGTRLTVV.

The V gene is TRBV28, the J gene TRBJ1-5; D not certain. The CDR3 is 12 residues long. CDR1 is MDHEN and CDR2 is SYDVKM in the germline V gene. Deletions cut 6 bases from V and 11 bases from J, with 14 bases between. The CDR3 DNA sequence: TGTGCCAGCAGCCTACTCTCCGGGTCCCAGCATTTT. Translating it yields CASSLLSGSQHF.

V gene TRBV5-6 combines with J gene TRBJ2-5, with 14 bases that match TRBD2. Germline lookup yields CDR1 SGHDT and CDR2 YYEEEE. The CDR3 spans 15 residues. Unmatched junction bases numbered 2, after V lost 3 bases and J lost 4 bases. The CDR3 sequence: CASSWGLAGAETQYF. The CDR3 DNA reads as TGTGCCAGCAGCTGGGGACTAGCGGGAGCAGAGACCCAGTACTTC.

The CDR3 protein is CASSPRYGGKNEQFF. The CDR3 DNA reads as TGTGCCAGCAGTCCCCGTTATGGCGGGAAAAATGAGCAGTTCTTC. The chain is built from TRBV7-3 and TRBJ2-1; D may be TRBD2 (6 bases). This CDR3 region has 15 residues. Per germline, CDR1 SGHTA and CDR2 FQGTGA. V gave up 6 bases and J gave up 7 bases, with 19 bases separating them.

The CDR3 loop is CASSTGTGGVYNEQFF. CDR3 in DNA: TGCGCCAGCAGCACCGGGACAGGGGGGGTCTACAATGAGCAGTTCTTC. This chain joins TRBV5-1 and TRBJ2-1, with 11 positions matching TRBD1. CDR3 length equals 16 residues. CDR1 and CDR2 from the germline V gene are SGHRS and YFSETQ. The J segment lost 3 bases and the V segment lost 4 bases, leaving 6 bases of the junction unmatched.

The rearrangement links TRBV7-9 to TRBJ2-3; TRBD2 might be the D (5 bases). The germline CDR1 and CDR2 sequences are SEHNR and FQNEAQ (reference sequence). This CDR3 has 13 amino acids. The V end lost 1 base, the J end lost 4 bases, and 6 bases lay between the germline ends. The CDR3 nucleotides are TGTGCCAGCAGCTTAGGAGGGCCAGATACGCAGTATTTT. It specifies CASSLGGPDTQYF.

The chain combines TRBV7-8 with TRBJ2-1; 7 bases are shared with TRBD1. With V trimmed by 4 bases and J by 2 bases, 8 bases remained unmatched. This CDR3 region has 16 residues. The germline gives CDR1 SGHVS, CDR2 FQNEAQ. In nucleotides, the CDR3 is TGTGCCAGCAGCTCCCACCGGGACAGAACCTACAATGAGCAGTTCTTC. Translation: CASSSHRDRTYNEQFF.

The CDR3: CASSPQGLYQPQHF. DNA of the CDR3: TGCGCCAGCAGCCCACAGGGTCTTTATCAGCCCCAGCATTTT. This chain uses TRBV5-1 with TRBJ1-5; TRBD1 might be the D (6 bases). The CDR3 length is 14 residues. Germline V gene lookup returns CDR1 SGHRS and CDR2 YFSETQ. Trimming left V 4 bases short and J 5 bases short, with 13 bases between.

CDR3 nucleotide sequence: TGTGCCAGCTCCCCCGGGACTAGCGTTTCCTACGAGCAGTACTTC. The encoded protein is CASSPGTSVSYEQYF. The chain is built from TRBV18 and TRBJ2-7; 10 bases match TRBD2. The germline gives CDR1 KGHSH, CDR2 LQKENI. Losses at the gene ends were 6 bases for V and 1 base for J; bases not matched to a gene: 6. This CDR3 spans 15 amino acids.

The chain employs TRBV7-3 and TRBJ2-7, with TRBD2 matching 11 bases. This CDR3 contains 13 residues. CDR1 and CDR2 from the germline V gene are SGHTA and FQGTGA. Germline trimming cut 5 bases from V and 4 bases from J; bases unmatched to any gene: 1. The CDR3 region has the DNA TGTGCCAGCAGCGCTAGCGGGAGGTACGAGCAGTACTTC. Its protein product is CASSASGRYEQYF.

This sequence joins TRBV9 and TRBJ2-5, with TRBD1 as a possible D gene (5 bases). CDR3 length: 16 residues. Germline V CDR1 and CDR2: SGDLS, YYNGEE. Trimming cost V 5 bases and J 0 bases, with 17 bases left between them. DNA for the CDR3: TGTGCCAGCAGTCTCGGCCAGGGCACCCACCAAGAGACCCAGTACTTC. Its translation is CASSLGQGTHQETQYF.

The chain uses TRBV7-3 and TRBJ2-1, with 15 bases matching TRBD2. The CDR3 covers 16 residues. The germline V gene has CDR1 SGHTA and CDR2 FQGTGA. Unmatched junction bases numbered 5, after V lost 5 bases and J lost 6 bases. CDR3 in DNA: TGTGCCAGCAGCGAACCGGGACTAGCGGGAGGCAATGAGCAGTTCTTC. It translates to CASSEPGLAGGNEQFF.